The next 26 T cell receptor beta chains were all read from a single sample in a study of blood T cell repertoires in COVID-19. The method was immunoSEQ multiplex PCR; TCRdb's version includes in-frame clones alone and lacks a portion of them. The sample lists under 200,000 clones; around 79% were seen once. Sequencing was done on a sample of peripheral blood. The source is a woman in her 40s with COVID-19, enrolled during active disease.

This clone has only one observation. The J gene is TRBJ2-3, the V gene TRBV10-3; 9 bases match TRBD2. The CDR3 consists of 14 residues. V shed 11 bases, J shed 4 bases, and the junction held 10 bases outside the gene matches. The V gene's germline CDR1 is ENHRY and CDR2 SYGVKD. The CDR3 reads CAGRRGGSADTQYF. The CDR3 DNA reads as TGTGCCGGAAGGCGGGGGGGTAGCGCAGATACGCAGTATTTT.

The V gene is TRBV5-5, the J gene TRBJ2-3; 14 nucleotides match TRBD2. Germline V gene sequence: CDR1 SGHKS, CDR2 YYEKEE (reference sequence). V gave up 4 bases and J gave up 1 base; unmatched junction bases: 5. This CDR3 is built from 17 residues. The DNA for the CDR3 is TGTGCCAGCAGCGGACTAGCGGGGGGCTCGGGCACAGATACGCAGTATTTT. Protein product: CASSGLAGGSGTDTQYF.

The table lists this clone with a count of one. The V and J genes are TRBV21-1 and TRBJ2-7; the table's D call, TRBD1, was not checked against the DNA. TRBV21-1 is a pseudogene segment. CDR3 size: 12 residues. CDR3 in amino acids: CARTGNPYEQYF. DNA for the CDR3: TGTGCCAGGACAGGGAATCCCTACGAGCAGTACTTC.

The V call is TRBV2, the J call TRBJ1-1; 7 bases match TRBD1. J lost 0 bases, V lost 2 bases, and 3 bases had no gene match. Germline V gene lookup returns CDR1 SNHLY and CDR2 FYNNEI. This CDR3 spans 15 amino acids. The CDR3 DNA sequence: TGTGCCAGCAGTGAATTGGGGACAGTGAACACTGAAGCTTTCTTT. Translating it yields CASSELGTVNTEAFF.

The chain employs TRBV12-3 or TRBV12-4 and TRBJ1-2; TRBD1 matches 7 bases. V lost 8 bases to trimming and J lost 0 bases; unmatched junction nucleotides: 3. This CDR3 comprises 13 residues. The CDR3 spells CASGQVPNYGYTF. In DNA, the CDR3 is TGTGCCAGCGGACAGGTTCCTAACTATGGCTACACCTTC.

This rearrangement joins TRBV30 to TRBJ1-6, with TRBD1 matching 8 bases. With 3 bases clipped from V and 3 bases from J, the junction kept 4 bases outside the gene matches. The CDR3 totals 15 residues. Germline CDR1 GTSNPN, CDR2 SVGIG (reference sequence). This CDR3 reads CAWRDTGGYNSPLHF. CDR3 DNA sequence: TGTGCCTGGAGGGATACAGGGGGCTATAATTCACCCCTCCACTTT.

The chain has TRBV28 and TRBJ1-1; D is uncertain. CDR1 MDHEN and CDR2 SYDVKM come from the germline V gene. V was trimmed by 6 bases and J by 0 bases, leaving 2 bases between them. The CDR3 is 11 residues long. This CDR3 is CASSMNTEAFF. CDR3 bases: TGTGCCAGCAGCATGAACACTGAAGCTTTCTTT.

The chain links TRBV18 to TRBJ1-2; no reliable D call. The CDR3 runs to 15 residues. Germline loops: CDR1 KGHSH, CDR2 LQKENI. The V gene lost 1 base and the J gene lost 8 bases, with 17 bases spanning the gap. CDR3 protein: CASSPLSGRVKGYTF. In DNA, the CDR3 is TGTGCCAGCTCACCACTATCAGGCCGCGTGAAAGGCTACACCTTC.

In nucleotides, the CDR3 is TGCGCCAGCAGCTTGGGGACAGGGGCCACAGATACGCAGTATTTT. Its protein product is CASSLGTGATDTQYF. This sequence joins TRBV5-1 and TRBJ2-3, with TRBD1 identical over 9 bases. The CDR3 spans 15 residues. V was pared by 0 bases and J by 2 bases, with 1 base of the junction left unmatched. CDR1 is SGHRS and CDR2 is YFSETQ in the germline V gene. Complete variable domain (other parts from reference TRBV5-1 and TRBJ2-3): KAGVTQTPRYLIKTRGQQVTLSCSPISGHRSVSWYQQTPGQGLQFLFEYFSETQRNKGNFPGRFSGRQFSNSRSEMNVSTLELGDSALYLCASSLGTGATDTQYFGPGTRLTVL.

The chain joins TRBV7-3 to TRBJ1-5, with 8 bases that match TRBD1. In germline, CDR1 is SGHTA, CDR2 FQGTGA. With 6 bases clipped from V and 2 bases from J, the junction kept 12 bases outside the gene matches. The CDR3 totals 17 residues. The DNA of the CDR3 is TGTGCCAGCAGTCGAGGCCAGGGACAGGAAGGCAATCAGCCCCAGCATTTT. This encodes CASSRGQGQEGNQPQHF.

The V call is TRBV11-2, the J call TRBJ1-4; 7 positions agree with TRBD1. The CDR3 has 15 residues. The junction had 2 bases not matched to a gene; V was cut back by 1 base and J by 3 bases. The germline CDR1 and CDR2 sequences are SGHAT and FQNNGV. The CDR3 region is CASSLGGTANEKLFF. CDR3 coding DNA: TGTGCCAGCAGCTTAGGGGGGACAGCTAATGAAAAACTGTTTTTT.

The chain joins TRBV14 to TRBJ2-5, with D perhaps matching TRBD2 (5 bases). Germline V lookup: CDR1 SGHDN, CDR2 FVKESK. This CDR3 has 13 residues. Trimming took 4 bases from V and 5 from J, leaving 11 bases between them. The CDR3 sequence is CASSLGMAETQYF. Written as DNA, the CDR3 is TGTGCCAGCAGCCTCGGGATGGCGGAGACCCAGTACTTC.

J is TRBJ2-5 and V is TRBV5-4; 7 positions match TRBD2. Trimming took 0 bases from V and 2 from J; bases not matched to a gene: 4. CDR1 is SGHNT and CDR2 is YYREEE in the germline V gene (reference sequence). The CDR3 totals 15 residues. CDR3 sequence: CASSLVLAEQETQYF. CDR3 sequence (DNA): TGTGCCAGCAGCTTGGTTCTAGCGGAGCAAGAGACCCAGTACTTC. Complete variable domain (other parts from reference TRBV5-4 and TRBJ2-5): ETGVTQSPTHLIKTRGQQVTLRCSSQSGHNTVSWYQQALGQGPQFIFQYYREEENGRGNFPPRFSGLQFPNYSSELNVNALELDDSALYLCASSLVLAEQETQYFGPGTRLLVL.

This clone turned up a few times. The chain employs TRBV7-9 and TRBJ1-2, with 7 bases fitting TRBD1. The J segment lost 8 bases and the V segment lost 4 bases, leaving 10 bases of the junction unmatched. Germline V gene sequence: CDR1 SEHNR, CDR2 FQNEAQ (reference sequence). This CDR3 has 14 residues. The CDR3 is CASSSRTGGGGYTF. The CDR3 nucleotides read TGTGCCAGCAGCTCCCGGACAGGCGGAGGCGGCTACACCTTC. The full variable domain, rest sourced from reference TRBV7-9 and TRBJ1-2, is DTGVSQNPRHKITKRGQNVTFRCDPISEHNRLYWYRQTLGQGPEFLTYFQNEAQLEKSRLLSDRFSAERPKGSFSTLEIQRTEQGDSAMYLCASSSRTGGGGYTFGSGTRLTVV.

V gene TRBV6-5 combines with J gene TRBJ2-7; a weak D match, TRBD1 (5 bases). This CDR3 comprises 13 residues. CDR1 and CDR2 from the germline V gene are MNHEY and SVGAGI. Trimming took 6 bases from V and 4 from J, leaving 13 bases between them. CDR3 protein: CASSLTVGYEQYF. For the CDR3, the DNA is TGTGCCAGCAGCTTGACAGTCGGATACGAGCAGTACTTC.

Comments on this clone: The identical CDR3 is also encoded by other nucleotide sequences in the sample. The chain employs TRBV5-1 and TRBJ2-2, with TRBD2 matching 7 bases. With V trimmed by 1 base and J by 1 base, 1 base remained unmatched. The CDR3 totals 15 residues. Per the germline V gene, CDR1 is SGHRS and CDR2 is YFSETQ. In DNA, the CDR3 is TGCGCCAGCAGCTTGCCGGGGGGGAACACCGGGGAGCTGTTTTTT. As protein: CASSLPGGNTGELFF.

This rearrangement joins TRBV30 to TRBJ1-1, with 7 bases matching TRBD1. CDR3 size: 16 residues. Germline V gene sequence: CDR1 GTSNPN, CDR2 SVGIG (reference sequence). V shed 3 bases and J 1 base; nucleotides not matched to a gene: 11. The CDR3 DNA follows: TGTGCCTGGAGCCAGGGGGTTTGGGGAGGGAACACTGAAGCTTTCTTT. Translated: CAWSQGVWGGNTEAFF.

This chain joins TRBV29-1 and TRBJ2-3, with D perhaps matching TRBD1 (5 bases). The CDR3 is 14 residues long. The germline V and J ends were trimmed by 3 bases and 2 bases, with 12 bases remaining between them. CDR1 and CDR2 from the germline V gene are SQVTM and ANQGSEA. The CDR3 nucleotides read TGCAGCGTTGACATGGGGCAGGCCACAGATACGCAGTATTTT. This translates into CSVDMGQATDTQYF.

CDR3 protein: CASSDPGQGSTDTQYF. CDR3 sequence (DNA): TGTGCCAGCAGTGACCCGGGACAGGGGAGCACAGATACGCAGTATTTT. The chain is built from TRBV2 and TRBJ2-3, with TRBD1 identical over 10 bases. Germline V lookup: CDR1 SNHLY, CDR2 FYNNEI. V was clipped by 3 bases and J by 0 bases; unmatched bases: 3. The CDR3 runs to 16 residues.

The rearrangement uses TRBV5-1 and TRBJ1-2; TRBD1 aligns across 8 bases. The V gene end was trimmed by 1 base and the J gene end by 3 bases; junction bases not matched to a gene: 8. There are 16 residues in the CDR3. CDR1 SGHRS and CDR2 YFSETQ come from the germline V gene. The CDR3 spells CASSLNGQGAYYGYTF. The DNA of the CDR3 is TGCGCCAGCAGCTTGAATGGCCAGGGGGCTTACTATGGCTACACCTTC.

The chain joins TRBV5-4 to TRBJ2-6; D is undetermined. From germline, CDR1 is SGHNT and CDR2 YYREEE (reference sequence). The length of the CDR3 is 15 residues. Trimming removed 5 bases from V and 0 bases from J, with 9 bases in between. The DNA of the CDR3 is TGTGCCAGCAGTGGTCGGGTCTCTGGGGCCAACGTCCTGACTTTC. Its translation: CASSGRVSGANVLTF.

This clone was seen a handful of times. This sequence joins TRBV5-1 and TRBJ2-7, with 9 bases matching TRBD1. CDR3 length: 14 amino acids. With V trimmed by 4 bases and J by 5 bases, 7 bases remained unmatched. Per the germline V gene, CDR1 is SGHRS and CDR2 is YFSETQ. The CDR3 DNA is TGCGCCAGCAGCATGGGACAGGGCTGGGACGAGCAGTACTTC. It translates to CASSMGQGWDEQYF.

This clone was counted only a few times. The chain couples TRBV7-6 to TRBJ2-5; D perhaps matches TRBD2 (5 bases). Trimming stripped 5 bases from V and 1 base from J, with 14 bases between. CDR3 length: 15 amino acids. Germline lookup yields CDR1 SGHVS and CDR2 FNYEAQ. In DNA, the CDR3 is TGTGCCAGCAGCCCCCATGAGGGTCCCCAAGAGACCCAGTACTTC. It specifies CASSPHEGPQETQYF.

This clone was observed a few times. The V and J genes are TRBV9 and TRBJ2-5; maybe TRBD1 (6 bases). The germline V gene encodes CDR1 SGDLS and CDR2 YYNGEE. The germline V and J ends were trimmed by 0 bases and 6 bases, with 12 bases remaining between them. This CDR3 region has 14 residues. CDR3 protein: CASSVEGQGQTQYF. CDR3 in DNA: TGTGCCAGCAGCGTAGAGGGCCAGGGGCAGACCCAGTACTTC.

By sample share, this clone is medium-sized. This chain joins TRBV6-2 or TRBV6-3 and TRBJ2-1; TRBD2 matches at 8 bases. V dropped 0 bases and J dropped 4; count of bases not matched to a gene: 5. Germline values: CDR1 MNHEY, CDR2 SVGEGT. The CDR3 loop spans 16 amino acids. CDR3 nucleotide sequence: TGTGCCAGCAGTTACTCCAACCTAGCGGGTTACAATGAGCAGTTCTTC. As protein: CASSYSNLAGYNEQFF.

This clone was detected a few times. This chain joins TRBV5-1 and TRBJ2-7; 7 bases line up with TRBD1. CDR1 and CDR2 (germline): SGHRS, YFSETQ. V trimming: 1 base; J trimming: 2 bases; junction bases outside the gene matches: 3. The CDR3 extends over 14 amino acids. CDR3 amino acids: CASSLTGQAYEQYF. The CDR3 DNA is TGCGCCAGCAGCTTGACCGGACAGGCCTACGAGCAGTACTTC.